The 13 T cell receptor beta chains listed next were all sequenced from one sample in a study of OX40 agonist ivuxolimab in advanced cancers. Measured with immunoSEQ multiplex PCR; TCRdb has only the in-frame clones, and not every one. The sample shows around 69,000 clones, 65% to 90% of them seen only once. This material consisted of CD4+ or CD8+ T cells sorted from blood, taken in a trial of the OX40 agonist ivuxolimab. The receptors here all came from an adult with an advanced solid tumor such as melanoma, head and neck, liver or kidney cancer.

The V and J genes are TRBV6-5 and TRBJ2-1, with 9 bases aligning to TRBD2. CDR3 length: 16 amino acids. The V gene's germline CDR1 is MNHEY and CDR2 SVGAGI. The junction had 7 bases not matched to a gene; V was cut back by 4 bases and J by 3 bases. CDR3 sequence: CASSLAGAGHYNEQFF. CDR3 coding DNA: TGTGCCAGCAGTTTAGCGGGAGCGGGCCACTACAATGAGCAGTTCTTC.

The rearrangement uses TRBV7-8 and TRBJ1-5; D gene uncertain. Germline CDR1 and CDR2: SGHVS and FQNEAQ. This CDR3 contains 13 residues. V lost 5 bases to trimming and J lost 2 bases, with 7 bases between them. The chain's CDR3 is CASSPWGNQPQHF. The DNA of the CDR3 is TGTGCCAGCAGCCCATGGGGCAATCAGCCCCAGCATTTT.

The rearrangement links TRBV30 to TRBJ1-6; 9 bases line up with TRBD1. V shed 5 bases, J shed 10 bases, and the junction held 6 bases outside the gene matches. The germline gives CDR1 GTSNPN, CDR2 SVGIG (reference sequence). The CDR3 covers 13 residues. The CDR3 here is CAWAGTGISPLHF. CDR3 in DNA: TGTGCCTGGGCCGGGACAGGGATCTCACCCCTCCACTTT.

This chain uses TRBV18 with TRBJ2-7; weak D call: TRBD1 (5 bases). V dropped 5 bases and J dropped 3 bases, with 8 bases sitting between them. This CDR3 contains 12 residues. The germline V gene encodes CDR1 KGHSH and CDR2 LQKENI. The CDR3 loop is CASSADSYEQYF. CDR3 coding DNA: TGTGCCAGCTCAGCAGACAGCTACGAGCAGTACTTC.

The count of this clone is one. The chain carries TRBV28 and TRBJ2-5; TRBD1 matches 7 bases. Germline V CDR1 and CDR2: MDHEN, SYDVKM. The CDR3 spans 16 residues. The V gene end was trimmed by 5 bases and the J gene end by 1 base; junction bases not matched to a gene: 10. CDR3 DNA: TGTGCCAGCAGTCCCCAGGGGGTAGGGTTCCAAGAGACCCAGTACTTC. Translation gives CASSPQGVGFQETQYF.

The chain has TRBV19 and TRBJ1-2, with 7 bases lining up with TRBD1. The CDR3 covers 15 residues. Germline V lookup: CDR1 LNHDA, CDR2 SQIVND (reference sequence). V lost 1 base, J lost 4 bases, and 6 bases stayed unmatched. CDR3 residues: CASSIGGRGTYGYTF. DNA for the CDR3: TGTGCCAGTAGTATAGGAGGCAGGGGGACCTATGGCTACACCTTC.

V gene TRBV7-2 combines with J gene TRBJ2-7; 13 bases align to TRBD2. Germline CDR1 SGHTA, CDR2 FQGNSA. V shed 4 bases and J 1 base; nucleotides not matched to a gene: 1. The length of the CDR3 is 15 residues. The CDR3 DNA sequence: TGTGCCAGCAGCTCGGGACTAGCGGGGTCCTACGAGCAGTACTTC. Its protein product is CASSSGLAGSYEQYF.

The rearrangement links TRBV5-1 to TRBJ2-1, with TRBD2 identical over 7 bases. Trimming at V came to 3 bases and at J to 7 bases, leaving 16 bases not matched to a gene. The CDR3 length is 17 residues. Germline V gives CDR1 SGHRS, CDR2 YFSETQ. Here the CDR3 DNA reads TGCGCCAGCAGCTCCATATCTCTAGCGGTGCCAGGGAATGAGCAGTTCTTC. This codes for CASSSISLAVPGNEQFF. Full variable domain (outside the CDR3, taken from reference TRBV5-1 and TRBJ2-1): KAGVTQTPRYLIKTRGQQVTLSCSPISGHRSVSWYQQTPGQGLQFLFEYFSETQRNKGNFPGRFSGRQFSNSRSEMNVSTLELGDSALYLCASSSISLAVPGNEQFFGPGTRLTVL.

This sequence joins TRBV6-1 and TRBJ2-3; D ambiguous. The CDR3 totals 13 residues. CDR1 is MNHNS, CDR2 SASEGT, per germline. Between the trimmed V and J ends, which lost 1 base and 6 bases, there was a span of 8 bases. The CDR3 spells CASSEDRLDTQYF. Here the CDR3 DNA reads TGTGCCAGCAGTGAAGACCGGTTGGATACGCAGTATTTT.

V and J are TRBV18 and TRBJ1-2; 11 bases fit TRBD1. With 5 bases clipped from V and 6 bases from J, the junction kept 5 bases outside the gene matches. The CDR3 contains 14 residues. Germline CDR1 and CDR2: KGHSH and LQKENI. The CDR3, as DNA: TGTGCCAGCTCAAACCCGGGACAGGGGGATGGCTACACCTTC. Its protein is CASSNPGQGDGYTF.

The chain joins TRBV29-1 to TRBJ2-3; 11 nucleotides agree with TRBD2. The junction had 3 bases not matched to a gene; V was cut back by 5 bases and J by 11 bases. CDR3 length: 11 amino acids. Germline CDR1 SQVTM, CDR2 ANQGSEA. CDR3 in DNA: TGCAGCGTTACTAGCGGGGGTCTGCAGTATTTT. Residues: CSVTSGGLQYF.

The chain is built from TRBV21-1 and TRBJ1-1. TRBV21-1 is reported as a pseudogene. CDR3 length: 12 amino acids. CDR3 region: CASRRIRTEAFF. DNA for the CDR3: TGTGCCAGCAGGCGAATTCGCACTGAAGCTTTCTTT.

The gene calls are TRBV7-2 and TRBJ2-7; the D gene is possibly TRBD2 (6 bases). CDR1 and CDR2 (germline): SGHTA, FQGNSA. V dropped 2 bases and J dropped 0 bases, with 17 bases sitting between them. CDR3 length equals 17 residues. For the CDR3, the DNA is TGTGCCAGCAGCTTAACGACGGCGGGACTGAGCTCCTACGAGCAGTACTTC. As protein: CASSLTTAGLSSYEQYF.